This T cell receptor beta chain was sequenced during a study of prognosis after radiotherapy for stage I lung cancer (dated by TCRdb to about 2021). The study in broad terms: Between April 2018 and early 2019, 20 or so stage I NSCLC patients were enrolled in Nanjing, China. A few patients had oligometastatic NSCLC after surgical resection of the primary tumor, and more than eleven had newly diagnosed primary stage I lung tumors. All patients were regarded as medically inoperable, because of comorbidities in about a dozen patients and refusal of surgery in 7 or 8 patients. The cohort was made up of some twelve men and a handful of women, with a median age of about 74 years and an age range of roughly 53 to 90 years. Tumor histology was squamous cell carcinoma in over 5 patients and adenocarcinoma in about a dozen. SBRT was given in 3 to 5 fractions with a biologically effective dose of at least 100 Gy, using image-guided IMRT or VMAT. SBRT was not combined with any concurrent therapy in any patient. After SBRT, distant metastases developed in about 20% of the 19 patients at a median of around seven months, while the remaining 15 patients had no significant progression. Peripheral blood TCR beta repertoires were profiled in stage I NSCLC patients before and after stereotactic body radiotherapy, and the study then linked these repertoires to distant failure. For each of the roughly 20 patients, one blood sample was taken before SBRT and one after, so the study sequenced around 40 samples in total.

All patients had node-negative disease on CT and PET/CT, and none had a history of other malignancies or had previously received chemotherapy or radiotherapy. At each of two time points, around 5.9 milliliters of peripheral venous blood were collected in EDTA tubes. Ficoll-Paque Plus density-gradient centrifugation was used to isolate PBMCs. Immediately after collection, samples were stored at -80 degrees C until analysis. This clonotype was counted a few times. The antigen it recognizes is unknown. Per-base qualities were not stored, and no clone one base away is much larger. What the study reported, not specific to this receptor: TRBV and TRBJ usage frequencies reportedly differed by metastasis status, in two V genes at baseline and in fewer than 10 V and two J genes after SBRT. Post-SBRT Shannon entropy and its change from baseline were lower in patients who developed distant metastases; baseline Shannon entropy was not associated with metastases. After SBRT, the count of unique TCR clones dropped from a median of roughly 9,300 beforehand to roughly 6,800 afterward (Wilcoxon paired P=0.011). None of the reported P values were adjusted for multiple comparisons. Limitations of the study included a small cohort and short follow-up, and the study findings need independent validation. Tumor specificity of expanded TCR clones was not determined.

Two rounds of multiplex PCR on genomic DNA were used to amplify the TCR beta CDR3 region. In the first round of PCR, primers specific to each TRBV and TRBJ gene were used, and the primer sequences are filed in Chinese patent CN105087789A. Universal primers were used in the second round of PCR. The Roche High Pure PCR Template Preparation Kit was used to extract genomic DNA from frozen PBMCs. The libraries underwent paired-end sequencing with 151 bp reads on an Illumina HiSeq 3000. As for how the authors treated the data: CutAdapt was used to discard raw reads that did not contain the multiplex PCR primer sequences. Using PEAR, the high-quality paired reads were merged into contigs. TRB V, D and J gene segments were assigned to each contig with MiXCR by alignment to reference sequences. CDR3 sequences were clustered by base quality and sequence similarity to remove sequencing errors. Shannon entropy, normalized by the natural log of the productive TCR sequence number, served as the measure of diversity. Clonality was defined as one minus Shannon entropy divided by the natural log of the number of unique clonotypes. The Youden index of ROC curves was used to select progression-free survival cut-offs for repertoire metrics, and analyses were performed in R 3.5.3. TCRdb itself trimmed the public reads at Q25 with fastp, ran MiXCR and retained productive beta chains. Each record represents a unique CDR3 protein, reported with the most common genes and DNA among its rows. TCRdb's processing, not the authors' own work, is the source of the V and J calls. For this sample the table gives around 30,000 distinct CDR3 sequences, of which less than 40% were detected only once. Roughly 15% of the sample is in the top ten clones.

Trimming costs V 5 bases and J 5 bases, and their ends lie 16 bases apart. Spanning cysteine to phenylalanine, the CDR3 consists of 15 amino acids. Just the 45-base CDR3 DNA is kept, in frame starting at base 1. Reading the germline V gene gives CDR1 MNHNS and CDR2 SASEGT. The material sequenced was PBMCs, taken before or after stereotactic body radiation therapy (not recorded which). The sequence came from a donor over 45 with non-small cell lung cancer. The rearranged chain carries TRBV6-1 and TRBJ2-1, with TRBD2 tentatively as D gene (5 bases match). This receptor carries the CDR3 CASSYGVSKHNEQFF. The sequenced DNA: TGTGCCAGCAGTTACGGGGTCTCAAAACACAATGAGCAGTTCTTC.